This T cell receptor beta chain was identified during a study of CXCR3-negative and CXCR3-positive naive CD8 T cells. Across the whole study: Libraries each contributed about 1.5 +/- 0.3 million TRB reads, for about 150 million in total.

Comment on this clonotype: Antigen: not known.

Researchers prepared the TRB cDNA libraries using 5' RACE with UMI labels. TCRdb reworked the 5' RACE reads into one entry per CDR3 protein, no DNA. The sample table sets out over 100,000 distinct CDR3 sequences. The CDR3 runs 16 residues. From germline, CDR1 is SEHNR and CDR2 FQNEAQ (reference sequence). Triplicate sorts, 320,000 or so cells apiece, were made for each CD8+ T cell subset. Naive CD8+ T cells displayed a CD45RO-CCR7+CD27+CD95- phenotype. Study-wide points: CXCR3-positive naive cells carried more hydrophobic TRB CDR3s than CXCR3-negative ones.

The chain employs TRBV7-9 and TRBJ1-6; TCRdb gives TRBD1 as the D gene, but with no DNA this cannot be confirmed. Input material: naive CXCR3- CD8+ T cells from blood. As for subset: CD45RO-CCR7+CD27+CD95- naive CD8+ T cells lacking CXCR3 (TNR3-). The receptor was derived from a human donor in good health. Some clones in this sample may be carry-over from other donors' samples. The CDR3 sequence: CASSFNRDSLVSPLHF.